The rows below give T cell receptor beta chains drawn from one sample of a study of blood T cell repertoires in COVID-19. The assay was immunoSEQ multiplex PCR, and TCRdb's table has in-frame clones only and misses some. The table has approximately 170,000 clones, over 75% seen once; the top ten hold roughly 9%. Sequenced input: PBMCs or T cells enriched from blood (not recorded which). These receptors were obtained from a woman aged 18-30 years who had recovered from COVID-19. CDR3s include the opening cysteine and the closing phenylalanine or tryptophan. D genes are given only for firm matches.

TRBJ2-1 . TRBV11-2 TGTGCCAGCAGCTTAGTTATGAGTTCAAGTGATGAGCAGTTCTTC CASSLVMSSSDEQFF
TRBJ1-5 TRBD1 TRBV15 TGTGCCACCAGCAGAGATTTCGGACAGGGGAATCAGCCCCAGCATTTT CATSRDFGQGNQPQHF
TRBJ1-1 . TRBV5-1 TGCGCCAGCAGTTGGGCCGGGAACACTGAAGCTTTCTTT CASSWAGNTEAFF
TRBJ1-5 . TRBV4-1 TGCGCCAGCAGCCAAGCCTGGGGTCGGACAGTGGCTCAGCCCCAGCATTTT CASSQAWGRTVAQPQHF
TRBJ1-3 . TRBV11-1 TGTGCCAGCAGCTTAGTAACGGCGGTCTCTGGAAACACCATATATTTT CASSLVTAVSGNTIYF
TRBJ2-1 TRBD2 TRBV19 TGTGCCAGTAGTATATTCTGGGAAGAGCGGGGTCTTCGGAATGAGCAGTTCTTC CASSIFWEERGLRNEQFF
TRBJ2-2 . TRBV6-5 TGTGCCAGCAGTTATAACAGGGCCGGCACCGGGGAGCTGTTTTTT CASSYNRAGTGELFF
TRBJ2-6 TRBD1 TRBV24-1 TGTGCCACCAGTGCCGACGACCGACAGGGTGGGGCCAACGTCCTGACTTTC CATSADDRQGGANVLTF
TRBJ2-2 TRBD1 TRBV7-2 TGTGCCAGCAGCTTAGTAGGGGGCCCGAACACCGGGGAGCTGTTTTTT CASSLVGGPNTGELFF
TRBJ1-3 . TRBV28 TGTGCCAACAGGGCCAGGGTCTTCGGAGGAAACACCATATATTTT CANRARVFGGNTIYF
TRBJ2-1 TRBD2 TRBV7-9 TGTGCCAGCAGCTGGAGTCTAGCGGACCCCTACAATGAGCAGTTCTTC CASSWSLADPYNEQFF
TRBJ2-7 . TRBV6-6 TGTGCCAGCAGTTACGAAGGCAGCGCAGAGTTCGAGCAGTACTTC CASSYEGSAEFEQYF
TRBJ1-5 . TRBV12-3/TRBV12-4 TGTGCCAGCAGTTTTACAGGTAATCAGCCCCAGCATTTT CASSFTGNQPQHF
TRBJ1-6 TRBD1 TRBV6-5 TGTGCCAGCAGTTACCGGGACAGGGGTTCACCCCTCCACTTT CASSYRDRGSPLHF
TRBJ2-1 TRBD2 TRBV11-3 TGTGCCAGCAGTCTCGGGGGGTTCGGACTAAATGAGCAGTTCTTC CASSLGGFGLNEQFF
TRBJ2-7 . TRBV13 TGTGCCAGCAGCAATAGCTCCTACGAGCAGTACTTC CASSNSSYEQYF
TRBJ1-2 . TRBV3-1/TRBV3-2 TGTGCCAGCAGCCCTTTCACAGGGTACAGGGACGGAGGCTACACCTTC CASSPFTGYRDGGYTF
TRBJ1-6 . TRBV7-8 TGTGCCAGCAGCCTGATGGACGGAGGGAATTCACCCCTCCACTTT CASSLMDGGNSPLHF
TRBJ2-3 . TRBV24-1 TGTGCCACCAGTGATTGGGGAAGAGGGCATCTGGCAGATACGCAGTATTTT CATSDWGRGHLADTQYF
TRBJ2-7 TRBD2 TRBV3-1/TRBV3-2 TGTGCCAGCAGCCGATTTAAGCGGGGGGGGCACGAGCAGTACTTC CASSRFKRGGHEQYF
TRBJ2-3 TRBD1 TRBV6-4 TGTGCCAGCAGCGAGGGGCAGGGGGTCACAGATACGCAGTATTTT CASSEGQGVTDTQYF
TRBJ2-5 TRBD2 TRBV9 TGTGCCAGCAGCGTGCGGAGCGGGGGGGCGCGCGAGACCCAGTACTTC CASSVRSGGARETQYF